This TCR beta chain was sequenced in a study of shared clonotypes between healthy human individuals. As regards this clone: Its antigen is unidentified.

Whole-study findings and limits: Clonotype sharing across several donors was observed for around 5% of naive CD4 clonotypes.

Method: immunoSEQ multiplex PCR; TCRdb's copy keeps in-frame clones and lacks some. This table has 2.3 million or so clones, roughly 93% appearing once. The CDR3 sequence is 15 residues long. Trimming removed 2 bases from V and 5 bases from J, with 15 bases in between. Per the germline V gene, CDR1 is MNHEY and CDR2 is SVGAGI. This chain joins TRBV6-5 and TRBJ1-2; D is possibly TRBD1 (6 bases). The sample consisted of naive CD4+ T cells from PBMCs. Subset meaning: CD45RA+ positively selected. The receptor was isolated from a man aged 18 to 30 in good health. Some clones in this sample may be carry-over from other donors' samples. CDR3 nucleotide sequence: TGTGCCAGCAGTTACGCCGCAGGGGCCGGGTATGGCTACACCTTC. This codes for CASSYAAGAGYGYTF.